The source of this T cell receptor (beta chain) is a study of shared clonotypes between healthy human individuals (dated by TCRdb to between 2020 and 2021). Describing the broader study: The cohort comprised a couple of women and three men aged 18 to 49 years. For each donor, CD4 naive and CD4 memory were each given three plates, CD8 naive was given two plates, and CD8 memory was given one plate. To estimate repertoire size and how much clonotype sharing occurs between individuals, the study deeply sequenced the blood TCR repertoires of roughly 5 healthy adults. To increase sequencing depth and limit assay-specific biases, different laboratories used diverse techniques to prepare libraries and sequence TCR repertoires. Leukapheresis yielded between about 0.85 and 9 billion PBMCs per donor.

CD8 naive samples were CD45RO-negative cells positively selected for CCR7, giving a CD45RA+CCR7+ population that excluded TemRA cells. Donors were healthy HIV-negative adults with no recently reported acute infections or vaccinations. All donors were Caucasian adults living in Nashville, Tennessee, USA. Blood was collected by leukapheresis, and PBMCs were isolated by Ficoll-Histopaque density gradient centrifugation and then cryopreserved in liquid nitrogen vapor phase. Purity and quantity of every magnetically sorted T cell population were checked by analytical flow cytometry. Each sorted fraction had its genomic DNA isolated and then quantified by UV absorbance on a Nanodrop 2000c. The germline V gene sets CDR1 to SGHTA and CDR2 to FQGNSA. V lost 1 base and J lost 4 bases; the stretch between them is 11 bases long. The CDR3 has 15 amino acids, counting the end cysteine and phenylalanine. Here the CDR3 DNA is all that survives: 45 bases in frame from base 1.

Overall study results and their limits: Only blood was sampled, and tissue TCR repertoires likely differ from those in blood. Pairwise subsampling indicated that sequencing depth was expected to affect the degree of clonotype sharing among donors. Clonotypes shared by all four sorted-subset donors showed higher generation probabilities than non-shared clonotypes. Even with the large sequencing depth, rarefaction of the sorted-subset datasets indicated that sequencing was incomplete. Sharing across several donors was observed for around 5% of naive CD4, 3.5% of naive CD8, about 2.3% of memory CD4, and about 0.38% of memory CD8 clonotypes. Because the study included a small number of donors, the genetic and exposure-history diversity represented was limited. Estimated clonotype richness was generally larger for naive than for memory subsets.

Using the deep immunoSEQ assay, TCR CDR3 regions were amplified from genomic DNA by multiplex PCR. Extracted genomic DNA from each cell subset was spread evenly across all wells of several immunoSEQ 96-well plates, with each plate serving as a replicate. For sorted subsets, each replicate PCR was loaded with 200 to 250 ng genomic DNA, equivalent to 25,000 to 35,000 T cell genomes. Purified libraries were quantified with a Qubit 3.0 fluorometer, sized on a Bioanalyzer 2100, and re-quantified with the KAPA Library Quantification kit. Every immunoSEQ 96-well plate was sequenced on a dedicated single-read 150-cycle Illumina NextSeq 550 flow cell. The published analysis was carried out like this. Because the immunoSEQ output included only junctional sequences and no quality scores, the filtering could not be the same as the filtering used for full-length reads. To assign V/J genes and CDR3, sequences were annotated against IMGT germline references using PyIR, a Python wrapper for IgBLAST v1.9. Reads were filtered out if the reads had weak V/J assignments (E-value above 1e-6), no CDR3, stop codons, out-of-frame junctions, or ambiguous translated residues. A V3J clonotype was defined by an identical inferred V gene, J gene, and CDR3 amino acid sequence. Percentage overlap between repertoires was computed as shared unique clonotypes divided by the size of the smaller repertoire. Richness of each repertoire was evaluated using RTK rarefaction, the Chao1 estimator, and Recon v2.1 estimates of unobserved clonotypes. Generation probabilities were computed with OLGA for all TCRbeta clonotypes obtained by the gDNA method from a few donors. The immuneACCESS repertoire file appears here via TCRdb, limited to in-frame rearrangements. These files lack a portion of the clones; in checked studies, under half of the deficit traces to unresolved V genes, and the cause of the others is not known. The DNA was the basis for D and trimming; V, J and clone size are from that table. The table for this sample lists hundreds of thousands of clones; around 90% of them were counted only once. Of the sample, approximately 25% is held by the ten largest clones.

Regarding this clone: No cognate antigen has been identified for it. No clone much larger than this one lies a single base away; base qualities are absent. This sample includes further DNA sequences coding for the same CDR3.

The chain links TRBV7-2 with TRBJ1-5; 6 matching bases give a weak D call of TRBD1. This TCR was sampled from a man aged 30 to 39 in good health. The sequenced sample was naive CD8+ T cells sorted from blood. The cell subset or site tag for this specimen amounts to: CD45RA+CCR7+. This receptor has the CDR3 CASSLVEGGNQPQHF. The sequence in DNA is TGTGCCAGCAGCTTAGTCGAGGGGGGGAATCAGCCCCAGCATTTT.